Listed below are T cell receptor beta chains from one sample, sequenced in a study of cytotoxic CD8 clonotypes in ibrutinib-treated CLL. Produced via immunoSEQ multiplex PCR; TCRdb's table is partial and in-frame only. The sample consists of 200,000 to 250,000 clones, around 75% of them appearing once. Source: PBMCs, taken after 12 months of ibrutinib treatment. These receptors were collected from a human donor with chronic lymphocytic leukemia. Both conserved end residues are part of each CDR3. Size values are once, few and many counts, or a class for expanded clones, and some rows have none.

CAWSVSWGPVAEAFF,-,TRBV30,TRBJ1-1
CAWSVRSSGYNYEQYF,once,TRBV30,TRBJ2-7
CASSSKRTGNYGYTF,-,TRBV7-9,TRBJ1-2
CASSVSAGTGGYTF,-,TRBV9,TRBJ1-2
CASRTGPAEETQYF,-,TRBV6-6,TRBJ2-5
CASSLTGGAQETQYF,-,TRBV7-7,TRBJ2-5
CASRVSGGWQPQHF,-,TRBV28,TRBJ1-5
CASSLMQGGRNTIYF,few,TRBV7-8,TRBJ1-3
CASSPQRSNEQFF,once,TRBV11-2,TRBJ2-1
CAWSASVIGQFF,-,TRBV30,TRBJ2-1
CASSFSTGGETQYF,-,TRBV7-9,TRBJ2-5
CASSGGGGYTF,-,TRBV9,TRBJ1-2